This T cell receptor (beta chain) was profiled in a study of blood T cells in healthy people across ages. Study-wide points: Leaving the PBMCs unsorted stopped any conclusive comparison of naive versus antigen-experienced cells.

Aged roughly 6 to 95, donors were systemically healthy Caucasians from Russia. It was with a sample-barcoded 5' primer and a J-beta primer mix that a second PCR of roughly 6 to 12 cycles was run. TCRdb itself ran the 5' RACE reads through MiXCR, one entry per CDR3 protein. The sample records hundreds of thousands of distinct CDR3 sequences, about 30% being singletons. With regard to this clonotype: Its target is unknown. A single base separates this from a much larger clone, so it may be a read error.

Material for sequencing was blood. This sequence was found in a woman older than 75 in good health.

The DNA of the CDR3 is TGTGCCTGGAGTGCTCTAGTTCAAGAGATCCAGTACTTC. It encodes CAWSALVQEIQYF. J is TRBJ2-4 and V is TRBV30; D is unresolved. Germline loops: CDR1 GTSNPN, CDR2 SVGIG (reference sequence). The germline V and J ends were trimmed by 1 base and 13 bases, with 17 bases remaining between them. The length of the CDR3 is 13 residues. Full variable domain (outside the CDR3, taken from reference TRBV30 and TRBJ2-4): SQTIHQWPATLVQPVGSPLSLECTVEGTSNPNLYWYRQAAGRGLQLLFYSVGIGQISSEVPQNLSASRPQDRQFILSSKKLLLSDSGFYLCAWSALVQEIQYFGAGTRLSVL.